The table lists the clone carrying this T cell receptor (beta chain) with a count of one. Its matching antigen is unknown. Some clones are missing from TCRdb's copy, which holds only in-frame ones; the method was immunoSEQ multiplex PCR. The sample records 120,000 or so clones, approximately 88% being singletons. This specimen belongs to a study of cytomegalovirus exposure and HLA in healthy donors. In germline, CDR1 is SEHNR, CDR2 FQNEAQ (reference sequence). With V trimmed by 2 bases and J by 4 bases, 2 bases remained unmatched. The length of the CDR3 is 14 residues. Study conclusions and caveats: Cytomegalovirus status, reportedly, was diagnosed with high specificity and sensitivity by the classifier. CMV antigen specificity of a few CMV-associated chains was confirmed in vitro. Clusters of TCRs from the first cohort tended to co-occur in the 120 or so validation repertoires (as a later analysis found). A list of 150 to 200 TCR beta chains associated with cytomegalovirus was given.

This TCR was sampled from a woman between 18 and 29 years old in good health and CMV-seronegative. The chain employs TRBV7-9 and TRBJ2-1, with 7 bases aligning to TRBD2. Input material: PBMCs. The CDR3 DNA follows: TGTGCCAGCAGCTTACTAGCGGCATACAATGAGCAGTTCTTC. The encoded protein is CASSLLAAYNEQFF. The full variable domain, rest sourced from reference TRBV7-9 and TRBJ2-1, is DTGVSQNPRHKITKRGQNVTFRCDPISEHNRLYWYRQTLGQGPEFLTYFQNEAQLEKSRLLSDRFSAERPKGSFSTLEIQRTEQGDSAMYLCASSLLAAYNEQFFGPGTRLTVL.